Listed below are T cell receptor beta chains from one sample, sequenced in a study of shared clonotypes between healthy human individuals. The protocol was immunoSEQ multiplex PCR, while the TCRdb copy is restricted to in-frame clones and leaves out a portion. This sample has approximately 2.3 million clones, with 90% to 95% found just once. Specimen: naive CD4+ T cells from PBMCs. The source is a man younger than 35 in good health. Some clones in this sample may be carry-over from other donors' samples. CDR3s include the opening cysteine and the closing phenylalanine or tryptophan. Each record gives: J gene, V gene, clone size, D gene, CDR3 DNA, CDR3 protein. A D gene is named only where the DNA matches it firmly. Not all rows give a size; the values are once, few, many and, for expanded clones, a class.

j_gene: TRBJ2-7
v_gene: TRBV5-6
abundance: -
d_gene: TRBD2
CDR3nt: TGTGCCAGCAGTTTGTTAGCGGGAGAAGTCTTCTACGAGCAGTACTTC
CDR3aa: CASSLLAGEVFYEQYF

j_gene: TRBJ2-7
v_gene: TRBV5-1
abundance: once
d_gene: -
CDR3nt: TGCGCCAGCAGCTTGCTACCACTAAGCTCCTACGAGCAGTACTTC
CDR3aa: CASSLLPLSSYEQYF

j_gene: TRBJ2-3
v_gene: TRBV2
abundance: once
d_gene: TRBD1
CDR3nt: TGTGCCAGCATTGGGACAGCATACACAGATACGCAGTATTTT
CDR3aa: CASIGTAYTDTQYF

j_gene: TRBJ2-3
v_gene: TRBV29-1
abundance: few
d_gene: -
CDR3nt: TGCAGCGTTGACACAGATACGCAGTATTTT
CDR3aa: CSVDTDTQYF

j_gene: TRBJ2-1
v_gene: TRBV5-1
abundance: -
d_gene: -
CDR3nt: -
CDR3aa: CASILVAGTYNEQFF

j_gene: TRBJ2-3
v_gene: TRBV28
abundance: once
d_gene: TRBD1
CDR3nt: TGTGGGACAGGGGACTTGGGGACGCAGTATTTT
CDR3aa: CGTGDLGTQYF

j_gene: TRBJ1-5
v_gene: TRBV19
abundance: -
d_gene: TRBD1
CDR3nt: TGTGCCAGTAGCTTGGGACAGGGGAATCAGCCCCAGCATTTT
CDR3aa: CASSLGQGNQPQHF

j_gene: TRBJ2-3
v_gene: TRBV6-4
abundance: -
d_gene: TRBD1
CDR3nt: TGTGCCAGCAGTGACACCGGGACAGGCACAGATACGCAGTATTTT
CDR3aa: CASSDTGTGTDTQYF

j_gene: TRBJ2-7
v_gene: TRBV5-6
abundance: -
d_gene: TRBD1
CDR3nt: TGTGCCAGCAGCCCGGGACAGCTCAATTCCTACGAGCAGTACTTC
CDR3aa: CASSPGQLNSYEQYF

j_gene: TRBJ1-1
v_gene: TRBV27
abundance: -
d_gene: -
CDR3nt: TGTGCCAGCAGTTTAAATTGGGGGGGGACTGAAGCTTTCTTT
CDR3aa: CASSLNWGGTEAFF

j_gene: TRBJ2-3
v_gene: TRBV28
abundance: once
d_gene: -
CDR3nt: TGTGCCAGCAACCCTCACTTGGGGGCGAGTGGTTGGAGCACAGATACGCAGTATTTT
CDR3aa: CASNPHLGASGWSTDTQYF

j_gene: TRBJ2-2
v_gene: TRBV2
abundance: -
d_gene: TRBD2
CDR3nt: TGTGCCAGCAGTGAACTAGCGGGAGAGCCCGGGGAGCTGTTTTTT
CDR3aa: CASSELAGEPGELFF

j_gene: TRBJ1-2
v_gene: TRBV4-1
abundance: -
d_gene: -
CDR3nt: TGCGCCAGCAGCCAAGACCCCGCGACAGGAATTGGCTACACCTTC
CDR3aa: CASSQDPATGIGYTF

j_gene: TRBJ1-4
v_gene: TRBV6-1
abundance: -
d_gene: -
CDR3nt: TGTGCCAGCACATGGGGGTCGCCTAATGAAAAACTGTTTTTT
CDR3aa: CASTWGSPNEKLFF

j_gene: TRBJ2-7
v_gene: TRBV6-5
abundance: -
d_gene: TRBD1
CDR3nt: TGTGCCAGCAGGATCGATAACAGGGGGCTCTACGAGCAGTACTTC
CDR3aa: CASRIDNRGLYEQYF

j_gene: TRBJ1-2
v_gene: TRBV19
abundance: once
d_gene: TRBD1
CDR3nt: TGTGCCAGTAGTATAGATGGGAGACAGGGGGCTCGTGGCTACACCTTC
CDR3aa: CASSIDGRQGARGYTF

j_gene: TRBJ1-4
v_gene: TRBV29-1
abundance: few
d_gene: -
CDR3nt: TGCAGCGTAGCTTGGGGCAGGGCTAATGAAAAACTGTTTTTT
CDR3aa: CSVAWGRANEKLFF

j_gene: TRBJ2-7
v_gene: TRBV7-9
abundance: -
d_gene: TRBD1
CDR3nt: TGTGCCAGCAGCTGGAGCCCCGGACAGGGTGTTAGGGTGCAGTACTTC
CDR3aa: CASSWSPGQGVRVQYF

j_gene: TRBJ2-3
v_gene: TRBV9
abundance: -
d_gene: TRBD2
CDR3nt: TGTGCCAGCAGCCCGCGGGGGAGCGGGACAGATACGCAGTATTTT
CDR3aa: CASSPRGSGTDTQYF

j_gene: TRBJ2-7
v_gene: TRBV5-5
abundance: -
d_gene: TRBD1
CDR3nt: TGTGCCAGCAGCCAAGACAGGGGGGTCAAGTACTTC
CDR3aa: CASSQDRGVKYF

j_gene: TRBJ1-5
v_gene: TRBV28
abundance: few
d_gene: -
CDR3nt: TGTGCCAGCACCCAAAGCAATCAGCCCCAGCATTTT
CDR3aa: CASTQSNQPQHF

j_gene: TRBJ1-3
v_gene: TRBV6-1
abundance: -
d_gene: -
CDR3nt: TGTGCCAGCAGTGGTCAGCCCAACACTGGAAACACCATATATTTT
CDR3aa: CASSGQPNTGNTIYF

j_gene: TRBJ2-1
v_gene: TRBV18
abundance: -
d_gene: -
CDR3nt: TGTGCCAGCTCACCACCGGCGGTTGATGAGCAGTTCTTC
CDR3aa: CASSPPAVDEQFF